The T cell receptor beta chain under discussion was sequenced for a study of blood T cells in healthy people across ages. Study observations and caveats: Without sorted subsets, naive and antigen-experienced compartments could not be conclusively compared.

The CDR3 contains 14 residues. The V and J ends lost 4 bases and 10 bases, in that order; junction bases with no gene match: 7. Looked up from germline, CDR1 is SGHDT and CDR2 is YYEEEE. Comment on this clonotype: What it binds is not known.

The use of a sample-barcoded 5' primer and a J-beta primer mix characterized a second PCR of roughly 6 to 11 cycles. Each TCR beta cDNA got a 12-nucleotide random molecular identifier. TCRdb ran MiXCR on the 5' RACE reads and lists one entry per CDR3 protein. The table includes over 600,000 distinct CDR3 sequences, just over 55% detected once. A minimum of 7 million PBMCs was isolated per sample. The chain combines TRBV5-6 with TRBJ1-6; 8 nucleotides line up with TRBD1. This TCR was sampled from a man aged 40-49 years in good health. The sequencing sample was made of blood. This CDR3 is CASSRGQGKSPLHF. CDR3 sequence (DNA): TGTGCCAGCAGCCGCGGACAGGGCAAATCACCCCTCCACTTT.